The T cell receptor (beta chain) described here comes from a study of CD8 T cells in ankylosing spondylitis. This clonotype has more than one count but fewer than ten. Its specificity is unknown. The CDR3 contains 15 residues. Germline assignment: CDR1 MDHEN and CDR2 SYDVKM. V was pared by 6 bases and J by 0 bases, with 12 bases between. Preparation of TCR beta libraries was done by quantitative 5'-RACE with molecular barcodes. TCRdb processed the 5' RACE reads anew with MiXCR; each CDR3 protein has one entry. The profile covers some 450,000 distinct CDR3 sequences, with roughly a sixth appearing a single time and 0.85% to 1.3% taken by the ten largest. Points from the study as a whole: Earlier literature documents some of the motif variants in reactive arthritis synovial fluid and blood. Characteristic, it appeared, of ankylosing spondylitis blood was a TCR beta motif of fewer than 10 highly homologous variants. Relatively rare in peripheral blood, disease-linked clones were also CD8+. Matched synovial fluid from ankylosing spondylitis patients was reported to be enriched for disease-linked clones.

The sequence derives from a male donor with ankylosing spondylitis. Source material: blood, either unsorted or a sorted T cell fraction (not recorded which). The chain has TRBV28 and TRBJ2-1; D not resolved. Here the CDR3 reads CASSNSPSSYNEQFF. Here the CDR3 DNA reads TGTGCCAGCAGCAATAGCCCCTCCTCCTACAATGAGCAGTTCTTC.